This T cell receptor beta chain was recovered during a study of shared clonotypes between healthy human individuals. Study-wide results and limits: Naive subsets generally exceeded memory subsets in estimated richness. The naive CD4 repertoires of a few donors were compared, and about 5% of clonotypes were shared.

As concerns this clone: The antigen is undetermined.

The authors ran the assay at deep level. The protocol was immunoSEQ multiplex PCR, while the TCRdb copy is restricted to in-frame clones and leaves out a portion. The sample holds fewer than 3 million clones, about 90% seen once. This sequence was found in a man aged 18 to 29 in good health. Some clones in this sample may be carry-over from other donors' samples. Specimen: naive CD4+ T cells from PBMCs. Subset indicated: CD45RA+ positively selected.

CDR3 in amino acids: CASSLWQGDNQPQHF. DNA for the CDR3: TGTGCCAGCAGTTTATGGCAGGGGGACAATCAGCCCCAGCATTTT. The V call is TRBV27, the J call TRBJ1-5; 7 positions match TRBD1. The CDR3 extends over 15 amino acids. In germline, CDR1 is MNHEY, CDR2 SMNVEV (reference sequence). The J segment lost 3 bases and the V segment lost 1 base, leaving 3 bases of the junction unmatched.